The 3 T cell receptor beta chains presented below share a single source sample, sequenced in a study of response to subunit inactivated influenza vaccine. MiXCR was run by TCRdb on the RT-PCR reads, yielding one entry per CDR3 protein. In the table there are some 640,000 distinct CDR3 sequences, more than 11% of which are singletons. Material: PBMCs from blood, obtained around two weeks before vaccination. All receptors come from a man between 50 and 59 years old who received an inactivated influenza vaccine.

The rearrangement links TRBV5-1 to TRBJ2-7; 10 positions agree with TRBD2. Trimming at V came to 3 bases and at J to 5 bases, leaving 5 bases not matched to a gene. The length of the CDR3 is 14 residues. CDR1 and CDR2 (germline): SGHRS, YFSETQ. In nucleotides, the CDR3 is TGCGCCAGCAGCTACGCTAGCGGGGGCGACGAGCAGTACTTC. This translates into CASSYASGGDEQYF.

This clonotype was seen more than once but under ten times. This sequence joins TRBV6-5 and TRBJ2-2; 8 bases are a match to TRBD2. CDR1 and CDR2 (germline): MNHEY, SVGAGI. Germline trimming cut 2 bases from V and 2 bases from J; bases unmatched to any gene: 10. The CDR3 has 18 amino acids. The DNA for the CDR3 is TGTGCCAGCAGTTACGCCCCCGGGATAGCGGGAAACACCGGGGAGCTGTTTTTT. Its translation is CASSYAPGIAGNTGELFF.

Ten or more counts support this clonotype. The V gene is TRBV28, the J gene TRBJ2-7; D gene ambiguous. The CDR3 loop spans 12 amino acids. The germline gives CDR1 MDHEN, CDR2 SYDVKM. V was trimmed by 5 bases and J by 2 bases, leaving 7 bases between them. CDR3 loop: CASSRWAYEQYF. Here the CDR3 DNA reads TGTGCCAGCAGTCGCTGGGCCTACGAGCAGTACTTC.